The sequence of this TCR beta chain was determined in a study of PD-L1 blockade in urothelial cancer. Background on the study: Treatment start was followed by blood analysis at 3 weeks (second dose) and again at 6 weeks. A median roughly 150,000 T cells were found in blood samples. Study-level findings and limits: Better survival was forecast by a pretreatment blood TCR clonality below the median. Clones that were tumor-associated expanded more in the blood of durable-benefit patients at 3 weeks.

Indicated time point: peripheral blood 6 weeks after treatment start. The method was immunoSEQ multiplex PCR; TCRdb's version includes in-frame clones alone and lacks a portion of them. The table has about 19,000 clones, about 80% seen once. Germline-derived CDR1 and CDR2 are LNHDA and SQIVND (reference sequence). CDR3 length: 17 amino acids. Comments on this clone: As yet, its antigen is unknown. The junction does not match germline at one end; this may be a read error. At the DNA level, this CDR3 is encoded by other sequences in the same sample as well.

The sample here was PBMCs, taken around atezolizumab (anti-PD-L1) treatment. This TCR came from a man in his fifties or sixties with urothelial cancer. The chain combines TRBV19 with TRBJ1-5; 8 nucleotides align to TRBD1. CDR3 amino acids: CASSTRQGMGFNQPQHF. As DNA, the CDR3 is TGTGCCAGTAGCACCCGACAGGGGATGGGTTTCAATCAGCCCCAACATTTT.